The 29 T cell receptor beta chains below all came from one sample that was sequenced in a study of blood T cell repertoires in COVID-19. Sequencing was performed with immunoSEQ multiplex PCR; in TCRdb, only in-frame clones are kept and a portion is missing. Here the sample spans more than 150,000 clones, around 80% being singletons. What was sequenced was peripheral blood. These receptor sequences come from a human donor in a cohort sampled during active COVID-19.

V gene TRBV7-2 combines with J gene TRBJ2-7, with D perhaps TRBD2 (5 bases). The CDR3 is made up of 13 amino acids. Trimming cost V 1 base and J 6 bases, with 10 bases left between them. Germline V gene data show CDR1 as SGHTA and CDR2 as FQGNSA. CDR3 in amino acids: CASSLVGEAEQYF. CDR3 coding DNA: TGTGCCAGCAGCTTAGTCGGGGAAGCCGAGCAGTACTTC.

The gene calls are TRBV4-1 and TRBJ2-2, with 7 nucleotides matching TRBD2. The germline V gene encodes CDR1 MGHRA and CDR2 YSYEKL. Losses at the gene ends were 0 bases for V and 4 bases for J; bases not matched to a gene: 5. This CDR3 contains 16 residues. The CDR3 DNA follows: TGCGCCAGCAGCCAAGAGGGAGGGGTGCGCACCGGGGAGCTGTTTTTT. This translates into CASSQEGGVRTGELFF.

The V and J genes are TRBV6-5 and TRBJ1-6, with TRBD1 matching 9 bases. The V gene end was trimmed by 5 bases and the J gene end by 13 bases; junction bases not matched to a gene: 6. Germline-derived CDR1 and CDR2 are MNHEY and SVGAGI. There are 13 residues in the CDR3. The CDR3 here is CASSRTGALPLHF. CDR3 in DNA: TGTGCCAGCAGTCGGACAGGGGCTCTGCCCCTCCACTTT.

The rearrangement joins TRBV12-3 or TRBV12-4 to TRBJ1-2; no firm D call. The V gene lost 7 bases and the J gene lost 8 bases, with 14 bases spanning the gap. This CDR3 has 12 residues. CDR3 nucleotide sequence: TGTGCCAGCAATCAAAGGACGGGAGGCTACACCTTC. Its translation: CASNQRTGGYTF.

The CDR3 loop is CASSHLWDPSGGSTDTQYF. CDR3 in DNA: TGCGCCAGCAGCCACCTGTGGGACCCTAGCGGGGGTAGCACAGATACGCAGTATTTT. This sequence joins TRBV4-1 and TRBJ2-3; 10 bases map to TRBD2. This CDR3 region has 19 residues. In germline, CDR1 is MGHRA, CDR2 YSYEKL. V shed 3 bases and J 0 bases; nucleotides not matched to a gene: 12.

The chain combines TRBV13 with TRBJ2-3; TRBD1 aligns across 9 bases. The CDR3 contains 18 residues. Germline lookup yields CDR1 PRHDT and CDR2 FYEKMQ (reference sequence). V lost 2 bases and J lost 5; bases outside the gene matches: 14. CDR3 residues: CASSLWGTGGELGDTQYF. The CDR3 DNA sequence: TGTGCCAGCAGCTTATGGGGCACAGGGGGCGAGCTGGGAGATACGCAGTATTTT.

The chain employs TRBV19 and TRBJ1-5, with a possible D match to TRBD1 (6 bases). V was cut by 4 bases and J by 3 bases, with 13 bases left in between. CDR1 and CDR2 (germline): LNHDA, SQIVND (reference sequence). This CDR3 comprises 15 residues. CDR3 protein: CASSTLQGTNQPQHF. The CDR3 nucleotides are TGTGCCAGTAGTACCTTACAGGGCACCAATCAGCCCCAGCATTTT.

The chain links TRBV6-5 to TRBJ1-2; maybe TRBD1 (5 bases). Trimming pared 4 bases from V and 4 bases from J, leaving 13 bases between. Per germline, CDR1 MNHEY and CDR2 SVGAGI. The CDR3 loop spans 14 amino acids. The CDR3 DNA sequence: TGTGCCAGCAGTTCGCGGGGGGTAGGCTATGGCTACACCTTC. Protein product: CASSSRGVGYGYTF.

The gene calls are TRBV2 and TRBJ2-1, with 13 bases lining up with TRBD2. V trimming: 6 bases; J trimming: 9 bases; junction bases outside the gene matches: 8. CDR3 length: 15 residues. CDR1 SNHLY and CDR2 FYNNEI come from the germline V gene. The CDR3 region is CASRATSGGAGEQFF. The CDR3 DNA is TGTGCCAGCAGGGCTACTAGCGGGGGGGCCGGTGAGCAGTTCTTC.

The V and J genes are TRBV6-6 and TRBJ1-1, with D unresolved. V gave up 6 bases and J gave up 5 bases, with 10 bases separating them. The CDR3 runs 12 residues. Germline values: CDR1 MNHNY, CDR2 SVGAGI (reference sequence). CDR3 protein: CASREGETEAFF. For the CDR3, the DNA is TGTGCCAGCAGGGAGGGTGAAACTGAAGCTTTCTTT.

This sequence joins TRBV7-9 and TRBJ1-6; 9 nucleotides align to TRBD1. Germline V gives CDR1 SEHNR, CDR2 FQNEAQ (reference sequence). The CDR3 consists of 17 residues. The V segment lost 3 bases and the J segment 7 bases; nucleotides outside the gene matches: 10. The CDR3 sequence: CASSFYQGQGLNSPLHF. DNA for the CDR3: TGTGCCAGCAGCTTTTACCAGGGACAGGGACTCAATTCACCCCTCCACTTT.

This rearrangement joins TRBV21-1 to TRBJ1-1; the DNA was not used to check the table's D call, TRBD1. TRBV21-1 is shown as a pseudogene. The length of the CDR3 is 13 residues. CDR3 DNA sequence: TGTGCCAGCAGCAGGTGGGGCGACACTGAAGCTTTCTTT. This encodes CASSRWGDTEAFF.

CDR3 coding DNA: TGTGCCAGCAGCGTAGTGACAGGGGGTTCCTACGAGCAGTACTTC. It translates to CASSVVTGGSYEQYF. The chain couples TRBV9 to TRBJ2-7, with 9 bases fitting TRBD1. The ends lost 0 bases at V and 1 base at J; junction bases unmatched: 2. Looked up from germline, CDR1 is SGDLS and CDR2 is YYNGEE. CDR3 length: 15 residues. Full variable domain (remainder filled in from reference TRBV9 and TRBJ2-7): DSGVTQTPKHLITATGQRVTLRCSPRSGDLSVYWYQQSLDQGLQFLIQYYNGEERAKGNILERFSAQQFPDLHSELNLSSLELGDSALYFCASSVVTGGSYEQYFGPGTRLTVT.

V and J are TRBV12-5 and TRBJ2-1; the D gene is possibly TRBD1 (6 bases). Trimming removed 6 bases at V and 5 bases at J, with 17 bases between. CDR1 LGHNT and CDR2 FRNRAP come from the germline V gene. The length of the CDR3 is 15 residues. The CDR3 region has the DNA TGTGCTAGTGGATCAGGCGACAGGCGCAACAATGAGCAGTTCTTC. Its translation is CASGSGDRRNNEQFF. The full variable domain, completed using reference TRBV12-5 and TRBJ2-1, is DARVTQTPRHKVTEMGQEVTMRCQPILGHNTVFWYRQTMMQGLELLAYFRNRAPLDDSGMPKDRFSAEMPDATLATLKIQPSEPRDSAVYFCASGSGDRRNNEQFFGPGTRLTVL.

In this sample, this clone turned up once. The V call is TRBV6-2 or TRBV6-3, the J call TRBJ2-7, with TRBD2 matching 9 bases. J gave up 3 bases and V 0 bases, and 3 bases lay outside the gene matches. The CDR3 extends over 15 amino acids. Looked up from germline, CDR1 is MNHEY and CDR2 is SVGEGT. The CDR3 DNA reads TGTGCCAGCAGTTACTCTAGCGGGGGAGTCTACGAGCAGTACTTC. Translated, it gives CASSYSSGGVYEQYF.

This clone was counted once. The genes are TRBV6-6 and TRBJ1-2; 7 bases are shared with TRBD1. CDR1 is MNHNY and CDR2 is SVGAGI in the germline V gene (reference sequence). CDR3 length: 15 amino acids. Trimming removed 0 bases from V and 6 bases from J; junction bases left unmatched: 7. CDR3 loop: CASSYSLTGDDGYTF. DNA for the CDR3: TGTGCCAGCAGTTACTCGCTAACAGGGGATGATGGCTACACCTTC.

The chain uses TRBV7-9 and TRBJ1-1, with TRBD1 matching 7 bases. The ends lost 5 bases at V and 0 bases at J; junction bases unmatched: 12. From germline, CDR1 is SEHNR and CDR2 FQNEAQ (reference sequence). The CDR3 runs 17 residues. CDR3 nucleotide sequence: TGTGCCAGCAGCCCGACAGGGATGACAGGTTTGAACACTGAAGCTTTCTTT. Translation gives CASSPTGMTGLNTEAFF.

This clone was seen only once. CDR3 residues: CASSAPDSTYEQYF. Written as DNA, the CDR3 is TGTGCCAGCTCAGCCCCGGACAGTACCTACGAGCAGTACTTC. The chain is built from TRBV18 and TRBJ2-7; a weak D match, TRBD1 (6 bases). CDR1 is KGHSH, CDR2 LQKENI, per germline. This CDR3 contains 14 residues. The germline V and J ends were trimmed by 5 bases and 2 bases, with 13 bases remaining between them.

This clone turned up a few times. This chain links TRBV5-4 with TRBJ1-2; 10 bases align to TRBD1. The germline CDR1 and CDR2 sequences are SGHNT and YYREEE (reference sequence). The CDR3 totals 15 residues. V trimming: 1 base; J trimming: 6 bases; junction bases outside the gene matches: 6. CDR3 sequence (DNA): TGTGCCAGCAGCTTGAACCTGGGACAGGGGCATGGCTACACCTTC. Protein product: CASSLNLGQGHGYTF.

V and J are TRBV5-1 and TRBJ2-7; D might be TRBD1 (6 bases). CDR1 is SGHRS and CDR2 is YFSETQ in the germline V gene. Deletions cut 4 bases from V and 5 bases from J, with 19 bases between. The CDR3 totals 15 residues. The CDR3 loop reads CASSPTGTLVNEQYF. Here the CDR3 DNA reads TGCGCCAGCAGCCCCACCGGGACATTAGTGAACGAGCAGTACTTC.

The V and J genes are TRBV14 and TRBJ1-1, with 7 positions matching TRBD1. Losses at the gene ends were 0 bases for V and 1 base for J; bases not matched to a gene: 2. The CDR3 contains 15 residues. Germline CDR1 SGHDN, CDR2 FVKESK. The CDR3 protein is CASSQEDRQNTEAFF. The CDR3 coding sequence is TGTGCCAGCAGCCAAGAGGACAGGCAGAACACTGAAGCTTTCTTT.

The genes are TRBV30 and TRBJ2-1, with 8 bases lining up with TRBD1. The CDR3 is made up of 13 amino acids. Germline V gene data show CDR1 as GTSNPN and CDR2 as SVGIG (reference sequence). Trimming cost V 2 bases and J 5 bases; bases outside gene matches: 2. DNA for the CDR3: TGTGCCTGGAGTCCGGACAGGGACAATGAGCAGTTCTTC. This encodes CAWSPDRDNEQFF. Based on the CDR3 plus reference TRBV30 and TRBJ2-1, the full variable domain is SQTIHQWPATLVQPVGSPLSLECTVEGTSNPNLYWYRQAAGRGLQLLFYSVGIGQISSEVPQNLSASRPQDRQFILSSKKLLLSDSGFYLCAWSPDRDNEQFFGPGTRLTVL.

The chain couples TRBV15 to TRBJ2-2; D perhaps matches TRBD1 (6 bases). Germline V gene sequence: CDR1 LNHNV, CDR2 YYDKDF (reference sequence). The V and J ends lost 1 base and 4 bases respectively, with 10 bases between them. The CDR3 covers 15 residues. The CDR3 DNA reads as TGTGCCACCAGCAGAGCGATAGGGGGCACCGGGGAGCTGTTTTTT. Encoded protein: CATSRAIGGTGELFF.

This chain uses TRBV7-3 with TRBJ2-2, with D possibly TRBD1 on 6 matching bases. V lost 4 bases and J 7 bases, leaving 10 bases between the germline ends. CDR3 length: 13 residues. Germline-derived CDR1 and CDR2 are SGHTA and FQGTGA. CDR3 region: CASSSSGDGELFF. The CDR3 coding sequence is TGTGCCAGCAGCTCCTCAGGGGACGGGGAGCTGTTTTTT. Full variable domain (outside the CDR3, taken from reference TRBV7-3 and TRBJ2-2): GAGVSQTPSNKVTEKGKYVELRCDPISGHTALYWYRQSLGQGPEFLIYFQGTGAADDSGLPNDRFFAVRPEGSVSTLKIQRTERGDSAVYLCASSSSGDGELFFGEGSRLTVL.

V gene TRBV2 combines with J gene TRBJ2-7, with unresolved D. Trimming took 8 bases from V and 5 from J, leaving 10 bases between them. From germline, CDR1 is SNHLY and CDR2 FYNNEI. The CDR3 runs to 11 residues. The CDR3, as DNA: TGTGCCAGCTCTGCGTCCCACGAGCAGTACTTC. This codes for CASSASHEQYF.

Only one count was recorded for this clone. The gene calls are TRBV6-1 and TRBJ2-7; weak D call: TRBD2 (6 bases). This CDR3 is 16 amino acids long. Per the germline V gene, CDR1 is MNHNS and CDR2 is SASEGT. V was cut by 1 base and J by 4 bases, with 17 bases left in between. The CDR3 protein is CASSEGLPGLRYEQYF. Written as DNA, the CDR3 is TGTGCCAGCAGTGAAGGCCTCCCGGGACTTCGGTACGAGCAGTACTTC.

This clone was seen just once. The rearrangement links TRBV6-4 to TRBJ2-3; tentatively, D is TRBD2 (6 bases). Trimming took off 0 bases at V and 4 bases at J, with 11 bases between the two ends. The CDR3 runs 15 residues. Germline V lookup: CDR1 MRHNA, CDR2 SNTAGT. CDR3 loop: CASSDSAGSSDTQYF. In nucleotides, the CDR3 is TGTGCCAGCAGTGACTCCGCGGGGAGCTCAGATACGCAGTATTTT.

The CDR3 is CASSFGGVQETQYF. The CDR3 bases are TGCGCCAGCAGCTTCGGGGGGGTCCAAGAGACCCAGTACTTC. The chain recombines TRBV5-1 with TRBJ2-5; TRBD2 matches 8 bases. V gave up 2 bases and J gave up 1 base; unmatched junction bases: 1. This CDR3 has 14 amino acids. Germline V CDR1 and CDR2: SGHRS, YFSETQ.

The chain has TRBV5-6 and TRBJ2-5; tentative D call: TRBD1 (6 bases). Germline CDR1 and CDR2: SGHDT and YYEEEE. Trimming left V 1 base short and J 0 bases short, with 7 bases between. This CDR3 spans 14 amino acids. The CDR3 is CASSLTGNQETQYF. The CDR3 coding sequence is TGTGCCAGCAGCTTGACAGGGAACCAAGAGACCCAGTACTTC. Combining the CDR3 with reference TRBV5-6 and TRBJ2-5 gives the whole variable domain DAGVTQSPTHLIKTRGQQVTLRCSPKSGHDTVSWYQQALGQGPQFIFQYYEEEERQRGNFPDRFSGHQFPNYSSELNVNALLLGDSALYLCASSLTGNQETQYFGPGTRLLVL.